This entry is about one T cell receptor (beta chain). The source of the sample is a study of blood T cell repertoires in COVID-19. Background on the study: Researchers got acute and convalescent COVID-19 samples from the United States, Italy and Spain.

Authors' analysis steps: Amplifying reference gene primers gave estimates of nucleated cell counts. TCRdb keeps only in-frame clones here, not all; method: immunoSEQ multiplex PCR. The V and J calls and the clone size are those of that table, but D and trimming were determined from the DNA. The sample carries some 210,000 clones, roughly four fifths recorded once. In germline, CDR1 is SGHDT, CDR2 YYEEEE. V shed 4 bases and J shed 5 bases, with 18 bases lying between them. This CDR3 is built from 15 residues. The source material was peripheral blood. The V and J genes are TRBV5-6 and TRBJ1-1, with TRBD1 as a possible D gene (6 bases). The receptor was derived from a woman between 40 and 55 years old with acute or convalescent COVID-19. DNA for the CDR3: TGTGCCAGCAGCCGATGGAACAGGGCTGGAACTGAAGCTTTCTTT. Its protein is CASSRWNRAGTEAFF. The variable domain in full, completed from reference TRBV5-6 and TRBJ1-1, reads DAGVTQSPTHLIKTRGQQVTLRCSPKSGHDTVSWYQQALGQGPQFIFQYYEEEERQRGNFPDRFSGHQFPNYSSELNVNALLLGDSALYLCASSRWNRAGTEAFFGQGTRLTVV.